This T cell receptor beta chain was identified during a study of vaccination effects on CD4 cells after COVID-19. Background on the study: Two-dose vaccination with either BNT162b2 or mRNA-1273 was given to the participants.

Profiling relied on immunoSEQ multiplex PCR, and the TCRdb table lists in-frame clones only, not all of them. The sample records fewer than 35,000 clones, less than 85% being singletons. As for this clone: Its target is unknown.

Investigators separated out CD4+ T cells once 9 to 11 days of culture had passed. The germline CDR1 and CDR2 sequences are SGDLS and YYNGEE. The CDR3 is 16 amino acids. The V segment lost 0 bases and the J segment 6 bases; nucleotides outside the gene matches: 5. The sequencing here drew on CD4+ T cells from PBMCs cultured without peptide, taken before COVID-19 vaccination. The sequence was obtained from a human donor who received a COVID-19 vaccine. The V and J genes are TRBV9 and TRBJ2-1, with 11 bases matching TRBD2. CDR3: CASSVGVLAGGNEQFF. The CDR3 DNA follows: TGTGCCAGCAGCGTAGGAGTCCTAGCGGGGGGCAATGAGCAGTTCTTC.